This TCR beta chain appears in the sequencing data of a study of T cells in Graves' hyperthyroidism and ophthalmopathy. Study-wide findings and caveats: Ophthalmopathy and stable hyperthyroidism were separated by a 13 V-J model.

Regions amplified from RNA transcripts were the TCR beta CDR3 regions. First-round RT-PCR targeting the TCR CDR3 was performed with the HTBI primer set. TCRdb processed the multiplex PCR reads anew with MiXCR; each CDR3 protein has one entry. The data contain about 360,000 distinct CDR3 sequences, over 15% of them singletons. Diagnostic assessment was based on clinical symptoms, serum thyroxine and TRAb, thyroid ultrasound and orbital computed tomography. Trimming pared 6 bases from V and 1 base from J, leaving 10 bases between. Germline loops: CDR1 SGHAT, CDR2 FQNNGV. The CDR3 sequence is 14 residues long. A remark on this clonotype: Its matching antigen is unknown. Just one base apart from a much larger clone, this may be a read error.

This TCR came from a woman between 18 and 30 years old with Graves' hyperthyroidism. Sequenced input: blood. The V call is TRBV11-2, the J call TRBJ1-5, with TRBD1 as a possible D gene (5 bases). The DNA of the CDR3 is TGTGCCAGCAGTGACCCAGGGAGCAATCAGCCCCAGCATTTT. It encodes CASSDPGSNQPQHF.